This T cell receptor (beta chain) is drawn from a study of T cells after yellow fever vaccination. At least ten counts were recorded for this clonotype. The CDR3 has 12 residues. Germline CDR1 is DFQATT and CDR2 is SNEGSKA (reference sequence). V shed 6 bases and J shed 3 bases, with 11 bases lying between them. TCRdb itself ran the 5' RACE reads through MiXCR, one entry per CDR3 protein. The sample has about 310,000 distinct CDR3 sequences; 3.6% are singletons. Sequencing was performed on PBMCs, taken on the day of the yellow fever booster vaccination. The clonotype comes from a young man who received the YFV17D yellow fever vaccine. The V gene is TRBV20-1, the J gene TRBJ1-2; the D gene is possibly TRBD1 (6 bases). CDR3 sequence (DNA): TGCAGTGCCCCGAGGGGGGACTATGGCTACACCTTC. Protein product: CSAPRGDYGYTF.